This T cell receptor (beta chain) appears in the sequencing data of a study of blood T cell repertoires in COVID-19. About the research overall: There were acute and convalescent COVID-19 samples, and they came from the United States, Italy and Spain. T cells, B-cell-depleted T cells, or PBMCs supplied cDNA or gDNA.

Germline values: CDR1 SQVTM, CDR2 ANQGSEA. The CDR3 length is 11 residues. V was shortened by 4 bases and J by 6 bases, with 9 bases between the two germline ends. Sequencing used immunoSEQ multiplex PCR; TCRdb keeps in-frame clones, though not all of them. The data contain 150,000 to 200,000 clones, 70% to 90% of them singletons. V and J are TRBV29-1 and TRBJ1-2, with D perhaps TRBD1 (5 bases). Sample: peripheral blood. This clonotype was sampled from a man aged 18 to 30 with acute or convalescent COVID-19. The DNA of the CDR3 is TGCAGCGTTGCAGGGCTCAATGGCTACACCTTC. It translates to CSVAGLNGYTF. The complete variable domain, with remaining parts taken from reference TRBV29-1 and TRBJ1-2, reads SAVISQKPSRDICQRGTSLTIQCQVDSQVTMMFWYRQQPGQSLTLIATANQGSEATYESGFVIDKFPISRPNLTFSTLTVSNMSPEDSSIYLCSVAGLNGYTFGSGTRLTVV.